What follows is one T cell receptor (beta chain) and its context. This specimen belongs to a study of blood T cell repertoires in COVID-19. Study details: Sources were T cells, B-cell-depleted T cells, or PBMCs; the material itself was cDNA or gDNA.

The assay was immunoSEQ multiplex PCR, and TCRdb's table has in-frame clones only and misses some. The sample yields about 180,000 clones, about 82% seen once. Assignments of participants to cohorts depended upon their own reported clinical history. Trimming removed 0 bases from V and 2 bases from J; junction bases left unmatched: 4. The CDR3 runs 15 residues. The germline CDR1 and CDR2 sequences are SGHTA and FQGNSA. The receptor comes from a woman aged 25 to 45 who had recovered from COVID-19. The specimen sequenced was PBMCs or T cells enriched from blood (not recorded which). The chain has TRBV7-2 and TRBJ2-7; 7 bases agree with TRBD2. For the CDR3, the DNA is TGTGCCAGCAGCTTAGCCCGGGGGGAGACCTACGAGCAGTACTTC. As protein: CASSLARGETYEQYF.